This TCR beta chain comes out of a study of PD-L1 blockade in urothelial cancer. Study as a whole: Patients arrived having already received 0 to 3 prior chemotherapy regimens.

The CDR3 is 15 amino acids. The V gene lost 0 bases and the J gene lost 6 bases, with 13 bases spanning the gap. Germline V CDR1 and CDR2: KGHSH, LQKENI. Sequencing used immunoSEQ multiplex PCR; TCRdb keeps in-frame clones, though not all of them. The table has more than 50,000 clones, roughly 82% seen once. The TCR was taken from a man in his 70s with urothelial cancer. The rearrangement uses TRBV18 and TRBJ2-3; D is uncertain. The sequencing used PBMCs, collected around atezolizumab (anti-PD-L1) treatment. CDR3 sequence: CASSPPSQVWDTQYF. The DNA of the CDR3 is TGTGCCAGCTCACCACCGAGCCAGGTGTGGGATACGCAGTATTTT. The entire variable domain, with the rest obtained from reference TRBV18 and TRBJ2-3, is as follows: NAGVMQNPRHLVRRRGQEARLRCSPMKGHSHVYWYRQLPEEGLKFMVYLQKENIIDESGMPKERFSAEFPKEGPSILRIQQVVRGDSAAYFCASSPPSQVWDTQYFGPGTRLTVL.